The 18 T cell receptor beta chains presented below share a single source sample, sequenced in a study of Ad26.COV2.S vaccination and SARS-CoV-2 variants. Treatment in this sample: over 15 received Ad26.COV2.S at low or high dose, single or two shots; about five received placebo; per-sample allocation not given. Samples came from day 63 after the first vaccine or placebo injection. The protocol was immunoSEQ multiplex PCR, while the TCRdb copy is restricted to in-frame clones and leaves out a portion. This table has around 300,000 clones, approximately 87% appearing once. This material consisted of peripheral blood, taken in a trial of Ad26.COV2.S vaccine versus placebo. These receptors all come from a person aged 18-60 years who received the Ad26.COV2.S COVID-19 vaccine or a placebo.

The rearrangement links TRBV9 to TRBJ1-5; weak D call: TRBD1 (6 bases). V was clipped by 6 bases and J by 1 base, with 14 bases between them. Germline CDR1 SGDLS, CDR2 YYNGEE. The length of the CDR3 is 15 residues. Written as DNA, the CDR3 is TGTGCCAGCAACAGAGAGGGGGAGAGCAATCAGCCCCAGCATTTT. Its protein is CASNREGESNQPQHF. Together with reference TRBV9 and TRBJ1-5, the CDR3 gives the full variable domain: DSGVTQTPKHLITATGQRVTLRCSPRSGDLSVYWYQQSLDQGLQFLIQYYNGEERAKGNILERFSAQQFPDLHSELNLSSLELGDSALYFCASNREGESNQPQHFGDGTRLSIL.

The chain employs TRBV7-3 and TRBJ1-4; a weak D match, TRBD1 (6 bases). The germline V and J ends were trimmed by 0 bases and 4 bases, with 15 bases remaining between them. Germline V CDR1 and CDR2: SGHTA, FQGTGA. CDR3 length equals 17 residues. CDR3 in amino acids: CASSLTPGGGGNEKLFF. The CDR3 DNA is TGTGCCAGCAGCTTAACCCCTGGGGGCGGCGGTAATGAAAAACTGTTTTTT.

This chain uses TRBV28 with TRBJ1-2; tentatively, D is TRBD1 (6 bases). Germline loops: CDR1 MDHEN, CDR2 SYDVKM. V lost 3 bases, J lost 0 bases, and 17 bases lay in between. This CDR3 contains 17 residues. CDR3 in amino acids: CASSLARTATSNYGYTF. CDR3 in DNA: TGTGCCAGCAGTTTGGCCCGGACAGCCACCTCTAACTATGGCTACACCTTC.

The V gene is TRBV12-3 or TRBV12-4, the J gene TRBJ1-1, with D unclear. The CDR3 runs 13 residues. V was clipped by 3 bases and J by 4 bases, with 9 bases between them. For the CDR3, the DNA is TGTGCCAGCAGTTTCGGTCCTGTCACTGAAGCTTTCTTT. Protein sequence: CASSFGPVTEAFF.

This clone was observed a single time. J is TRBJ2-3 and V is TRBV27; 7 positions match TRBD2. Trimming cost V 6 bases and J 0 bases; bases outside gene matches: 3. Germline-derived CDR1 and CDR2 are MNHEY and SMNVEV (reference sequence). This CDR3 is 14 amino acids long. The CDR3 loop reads CASSLAGSTDTQYF. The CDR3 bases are TGTGCCAGCAGCTTAGCGGGTAGCACAGATACGCAGTATTTT.

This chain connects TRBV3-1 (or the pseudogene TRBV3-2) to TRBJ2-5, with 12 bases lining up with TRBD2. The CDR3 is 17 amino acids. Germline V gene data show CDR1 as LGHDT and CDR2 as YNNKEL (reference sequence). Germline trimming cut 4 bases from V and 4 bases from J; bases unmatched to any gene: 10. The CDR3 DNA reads TGTGCCAGCAGCCTATCGTCTAGCGGGGGGGCAGGAGAGACCCAGTACTTC. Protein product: CASSLSSSGGAGETQYF.

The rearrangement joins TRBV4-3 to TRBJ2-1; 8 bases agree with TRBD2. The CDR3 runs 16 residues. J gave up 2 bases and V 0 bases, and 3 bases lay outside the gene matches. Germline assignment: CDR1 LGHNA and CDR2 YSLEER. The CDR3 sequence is CASSQDRGGTYNEQFF. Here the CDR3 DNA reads TGCGCCAGCAGCCAAGATCGGGGGGGTACCTACAATGAGCAGTTCTTC.

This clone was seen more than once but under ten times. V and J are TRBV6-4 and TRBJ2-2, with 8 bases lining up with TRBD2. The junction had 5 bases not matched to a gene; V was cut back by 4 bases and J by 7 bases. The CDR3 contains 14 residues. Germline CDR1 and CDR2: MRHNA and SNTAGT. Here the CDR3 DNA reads TGTGCCAGCAGTGCCGAGACTAGCGTCGGGGAGCTGTTTTTT. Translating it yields CASSAETSVGELFF.

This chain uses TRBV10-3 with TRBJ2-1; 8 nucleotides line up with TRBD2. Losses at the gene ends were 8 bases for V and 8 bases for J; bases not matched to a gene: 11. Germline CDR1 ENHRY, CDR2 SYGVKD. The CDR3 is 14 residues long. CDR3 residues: CAIGTSGEGDEQFF. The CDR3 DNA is TGTGCCATCGGAACTAGCGGAGAGGGGGATGAGCAGTTCTTC.

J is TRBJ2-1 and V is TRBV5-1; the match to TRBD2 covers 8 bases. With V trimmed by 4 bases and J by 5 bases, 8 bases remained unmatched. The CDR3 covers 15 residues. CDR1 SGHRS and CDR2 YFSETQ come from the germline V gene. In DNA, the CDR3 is TGCGCCAGCAGCATATTGGGACTAGGTAACAATGAGCAGTTCTTC. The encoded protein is CASSILGLGNNEQFF.

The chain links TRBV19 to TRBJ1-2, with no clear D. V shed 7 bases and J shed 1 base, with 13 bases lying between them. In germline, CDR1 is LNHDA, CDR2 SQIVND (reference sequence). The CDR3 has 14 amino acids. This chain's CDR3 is CASKRTVLNYGYTF. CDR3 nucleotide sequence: TGTGCCAGTAAAAGGACCGTCCTTAACTATGGCTACACCTTC.

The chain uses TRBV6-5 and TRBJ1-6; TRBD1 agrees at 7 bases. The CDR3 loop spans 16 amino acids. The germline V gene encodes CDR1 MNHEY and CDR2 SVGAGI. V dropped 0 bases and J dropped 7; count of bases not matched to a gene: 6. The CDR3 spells CASSYSGGRGNSPLHF. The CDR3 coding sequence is TGTGCCAGCAGTTACTCGGGGGGCAGGGGGAATTCACCCCTCCACTTT.

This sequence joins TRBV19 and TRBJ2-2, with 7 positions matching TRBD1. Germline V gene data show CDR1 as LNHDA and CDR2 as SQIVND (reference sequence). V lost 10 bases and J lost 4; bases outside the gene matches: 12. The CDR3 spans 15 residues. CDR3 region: CATSQGGGGTGELFF. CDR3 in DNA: TGTGCCACCTCGCAAGGGGGCGGAGGCACCGGGGAGCTGTTTTTT.

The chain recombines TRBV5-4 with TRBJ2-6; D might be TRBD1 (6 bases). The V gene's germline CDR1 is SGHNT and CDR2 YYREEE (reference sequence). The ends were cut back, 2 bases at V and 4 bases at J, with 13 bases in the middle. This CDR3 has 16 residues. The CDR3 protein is CASSLWTALGANVLTF. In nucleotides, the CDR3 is TGTGCCAGCAGCTTATGGACAGCTCTGGGGGCCAACGTCCTGACTTTC.

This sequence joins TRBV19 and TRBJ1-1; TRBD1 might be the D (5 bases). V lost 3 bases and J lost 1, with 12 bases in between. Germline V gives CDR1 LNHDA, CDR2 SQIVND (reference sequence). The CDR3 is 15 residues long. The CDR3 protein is CASSIPGGKNTEAFF. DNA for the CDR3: TGTGCCAGTAGTATCCCCGGGGGTAAGAACACTGAAGCTTTCTTT.

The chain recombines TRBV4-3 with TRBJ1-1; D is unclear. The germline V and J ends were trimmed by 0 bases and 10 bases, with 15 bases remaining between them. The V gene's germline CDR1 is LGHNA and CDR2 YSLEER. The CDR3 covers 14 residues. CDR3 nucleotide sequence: TGCGCCAGCAGCCAAGATATAGCCCAGCTAGGAGCTTTCTTT. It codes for CASSQDIAQLGAFF.

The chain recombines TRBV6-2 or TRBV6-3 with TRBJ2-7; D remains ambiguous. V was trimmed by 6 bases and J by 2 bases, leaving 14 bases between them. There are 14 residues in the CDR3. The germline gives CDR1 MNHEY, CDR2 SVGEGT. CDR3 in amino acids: CASSGTRLPYEQYF. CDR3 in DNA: TGTGCCAGCAGCGGTACGCGGTTACCCTACGAGCAGTACTTC.

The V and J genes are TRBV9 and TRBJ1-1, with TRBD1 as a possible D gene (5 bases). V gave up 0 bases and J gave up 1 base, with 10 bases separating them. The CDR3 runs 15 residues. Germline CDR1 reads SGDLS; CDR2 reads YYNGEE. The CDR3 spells CASSVGPGWNTEAFF. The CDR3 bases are TGTGCCAGCAGCGTAGGTCCAGGGTGGAACACTGAAGCTTTCTTT.